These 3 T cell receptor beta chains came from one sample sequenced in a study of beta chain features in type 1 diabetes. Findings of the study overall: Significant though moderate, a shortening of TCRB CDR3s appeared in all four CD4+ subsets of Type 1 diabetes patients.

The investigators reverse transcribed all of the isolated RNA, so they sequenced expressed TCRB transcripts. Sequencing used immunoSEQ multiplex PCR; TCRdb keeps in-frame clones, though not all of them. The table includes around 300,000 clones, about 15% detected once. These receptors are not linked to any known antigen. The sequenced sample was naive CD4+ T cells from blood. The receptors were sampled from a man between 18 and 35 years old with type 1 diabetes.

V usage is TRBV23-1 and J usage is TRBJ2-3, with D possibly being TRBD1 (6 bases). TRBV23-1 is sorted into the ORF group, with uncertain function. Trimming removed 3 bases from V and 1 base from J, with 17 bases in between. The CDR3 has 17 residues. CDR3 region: CASSHFGQPGGTDTQYF. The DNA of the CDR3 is TGCGCCAGCAGTCACTTCGGGCAGCCAGGGGGCACAGATACGCAGTATTTT.

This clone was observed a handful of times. This CDR3 reads CASSLPGDNSPLHF. The DNA of the CDR3 is TGTGCCAGCAGCTTACCAGGGGACAATTCACCCCTCCACTTT. The chain carries TRBV7-9 and TRBJ1-6; a possible D gene is TRBD1 (6 bases). Trimming took off 2 bases at V and 7 bases at J, with 9 bases between the two ends. There are 14 residues in the CDR3. CDR1 and CDR2 (germline): SEHNR, FQNEAQ (reference sequence).

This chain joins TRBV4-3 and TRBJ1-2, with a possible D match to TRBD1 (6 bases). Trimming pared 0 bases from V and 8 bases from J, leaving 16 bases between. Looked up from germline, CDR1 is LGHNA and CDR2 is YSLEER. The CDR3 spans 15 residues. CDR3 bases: TGCGCCAGCAGCCAAGACTACCGCAGGGGTGAGGGCTACACCTTC. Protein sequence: CASSQDYRRGEGYTF.